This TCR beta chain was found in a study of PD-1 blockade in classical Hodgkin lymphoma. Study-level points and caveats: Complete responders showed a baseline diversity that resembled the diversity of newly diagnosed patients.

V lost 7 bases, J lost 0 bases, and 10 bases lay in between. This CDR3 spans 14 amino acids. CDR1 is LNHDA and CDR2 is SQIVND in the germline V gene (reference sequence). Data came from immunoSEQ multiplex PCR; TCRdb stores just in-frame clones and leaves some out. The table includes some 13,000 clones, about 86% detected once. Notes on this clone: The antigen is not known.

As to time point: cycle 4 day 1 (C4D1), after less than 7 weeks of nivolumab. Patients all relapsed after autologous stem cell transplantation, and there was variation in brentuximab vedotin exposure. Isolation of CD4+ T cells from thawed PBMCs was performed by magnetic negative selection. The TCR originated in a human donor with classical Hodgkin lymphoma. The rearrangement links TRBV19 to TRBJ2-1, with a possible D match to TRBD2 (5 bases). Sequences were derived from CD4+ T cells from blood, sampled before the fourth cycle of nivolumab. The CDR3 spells CASNDYSSYNEQFF. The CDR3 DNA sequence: TGTGCCAGTAATGACTACAGCTCCTACAATGAGCAGTTCTTC.